This record covers a single T cell receptor (beta chain). The data stem from a study of blood T cell repertoires in COVID-19. About the research overall: The study drew acute and convalescent COVID-19 samples from the United States, Italy and Spain. Sources were T cells, B-cell-depleted T cells, or PBMCs; the material itself was cDNA or gDNA.

The CDR3 length is 15 residues. Germline CDR1 reads MDHEN; CDR2 reads SYDVKM. Unmatched junction bases numbered 17, after V lost 8 bases and J lost 8 bases. Source study methods: Reference gene primer amplification gave nucleated cell count estimates. Sequencing used immunoSEQ multiplex PCR; TCRdb keeps in-frame clones, though not all of them. The DNA gave D and trimming, while V, J and clone size come from that table. The table records roughly 200,000 clones, around 88% of them present only once. Sample: peripheral blood. The sequence was collected from a middle-aged man with active or convalescent COVID-19. The rearrangement joins TRBV28 to TRBJ1-1, with 7 bases fitting TRBD1. In nucleotides, the CDR3 is TGTGCCAGCCTGGGTAGGACAGGAGGTAGAATCGAAGCTTTCTTT. Encoded protein: CASLGRTGGRIEAFF.